The 4 T cell receptor beta chains presented below share a single source sample, sequenced in a study of blood T cell repertoires in COVID-19. Some clones are missing from TCRdb's copy, which holds only in-frame ones; the method was immunoSEQ multiplex PCR. The sample has about 140,000 clones; about 79% are singletons. Sequenced input: PBMCs or T cells enriched from blood (not recorded which). The origin of the receptors is a woman aged 45-60 years who had recovered from COVID-19.

The rearrangement joins TRBV5-4 to TRBJ2-1, with 9 bases identical to TRBD2. This CDR3 has 17 residues. From germline, CDR1 is SGHNT and CDR2 YYREEE (reference sequence). The trim removed 4 bases at V and 4 bases at J, leaving 12 bases unmatched. CDR3 nucleotide sequence: TGTGCCAGCAGCCCAGGTGGAGCGGGAGGTTGGTACAATGAGCAGTTCTTC. Amino acids: CASSPGGAGGWYNEQFF.

The chain uses TRBV29-1 and TRBJ2-1; 12 nucleotides match TRBD2. V gave up 6 bases and J gave up 2 bases; unmatched junction bases: 11. Germline CDR1 is SQVTM and CDR2 is ANQGSEA. This CDR3 comprises 17 residues. The CDR3 reads CSVVLAGGGNTYNEQFF. The CDR3 DNA follows: TGCAGCGTCGTTCTAGCGGGAGGGGGCAATACCTACAATGAGCAGTTCTTC.

In its sample, this clone was seen a few times. This chain uses TRBV2 with TRBJ1-5; perhaps TRBD1 as D (6 bases). CDR3 length: 15 amino acids. V lost 4 bases, J lost 2 bases, and 12 bases lay in between. Germline V gene data show CDR1 as SNHLY and CDR2 as FYNNEI. CDR3 in amino acids: CASSGGQRRNQPQHF. The CDR3, as DNA: TGTGCCAGCAGTGGTGGACAGAGGCGCAATCAGCCCCAGCATTTT.

The chain joins TRBV3-1 (or the pseudogene TRBV3-2) to TRBJ2-3; D is undetermined. V was shortened by 5 bases and J by 6 bases, with 6 bases between the two germline ends. Per the germline V gene, CDR1 is LGHDT and CDR2 is YNNKEL (reference sequence). The CDR3 consists of 11 residues. The CDR3 region is CASSSLDTQYF. CDR3 nucleotide sequence: TGTGCCAGCAGCTCCCTGGATACGCAGTATTTT.